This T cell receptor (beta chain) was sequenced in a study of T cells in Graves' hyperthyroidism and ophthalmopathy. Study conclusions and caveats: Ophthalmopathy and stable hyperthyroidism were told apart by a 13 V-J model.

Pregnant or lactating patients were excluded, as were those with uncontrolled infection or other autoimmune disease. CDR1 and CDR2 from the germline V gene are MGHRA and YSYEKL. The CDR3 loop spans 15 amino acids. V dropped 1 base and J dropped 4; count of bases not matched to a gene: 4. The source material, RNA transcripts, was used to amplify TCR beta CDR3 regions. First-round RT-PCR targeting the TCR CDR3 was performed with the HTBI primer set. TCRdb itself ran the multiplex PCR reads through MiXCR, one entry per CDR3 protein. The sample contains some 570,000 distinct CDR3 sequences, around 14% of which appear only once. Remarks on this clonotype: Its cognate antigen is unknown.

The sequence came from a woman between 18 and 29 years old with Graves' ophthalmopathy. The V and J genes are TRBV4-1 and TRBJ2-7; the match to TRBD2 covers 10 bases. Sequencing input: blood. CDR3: CASSQVVSGRYEQYF. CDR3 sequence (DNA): TGCGCCAGCAGCCAAGTGGTTAGCGGGAGGTACGAGCAGTACTTC.